The following is a TCR beta chain sequence with its context. What this receptor recognizes is not known. No base quality values were provided; no much bigger clone lies one nucleotide off. cDNA was synthesized by template-switch 5'RACE using a primer carrying a 10-nucleotide random unique molecular identifier by which each TCR transcript was tagged. Every sequencing run yielded over 170 million TCR-beta sequences covering 15-18 subjects. The RNeasy kit was used for extraction of total RNA. TCR-beta VDJ regions were amplified with primers for the TCR constant region and the 5'RACE anchor, using the KAPA Real-time Library Amplification kit. A first PCR added sample indexes and Illumina adaptors, and a second PCR then raised library yield. After purification with Ampure beads, the TCR product of roughly 650 bp was size-selected on a 2% E-gel SizeSelection system. Before pooling, library quality was assessed on a Bioanalyzer, concentration was determined with Qubit, and library quantification was performed with the Kapa Library Quantification kit. Paired-end 2 x 150 bp sequencing of the libraries was performed on an Illumina HiSeq 2500. To increase sequence diversity, roughly 24-31% phiX was spiked into each library pool. The published analysis was carried out like this. Quality-filtered reads were processed with the UMI-based MiGEC pipeline, and over 90% of raw TCR sequences were removed by the MiGEC pipeline during error correction. VDJ genes were aligned to IMGT germline references, and each clonotype was defined by a unique CDR3 amino acid sequence together with V-J genes. Clonal expansion, Shannon diversity and CDR3 relatedness (CalcPairwiseDistances, ClusterSamples) were evaluated with VDJtools, and phylogenetic trees were built with CLCbio workbench. Using coefficient-of-variation modelling across technical triplicates, the study counted a clone as expanded if it had at least 8 unique UMIs. TCRdb reprocessed the public reads (quality trimming at Q25 with fastp, clone calling with MiXCR) and kept in-frame beta chains. Entries are consolidated by CDR3 protein sequence, retaining the most common genes and DNA. TCRdb, rather than the study authors, made the V and J calls. The sample table holds approximately 30,000 distinct CDR3 sequences, of which roughly 23% were seen once. Around 27% of the sample lies in the top ten.

Sorted-subset TCR libraries were prepared from around 1 million sorted CD4+ or CD8+ T cells. Peripheral blood was subjected to Ficoll-Hypaque density gradient centrifugation to isolate PBMCs, which were then cryopreserved in liquid nitrogen. The study also sequenced paired sorted CD4+ and CD8+ subsets from healthy controls, HAM/TSP patients and MS patients. This entry is derived from a study of neurological immune-mediated disorders (dated by TCRdb to 2018 to 2020). At the level of the whole study: The study compared peripheral blood TCR-beta repertoires of HTLV-I-associated myelopathy (HAM/TSP) patients, multiple sclerosis patients and healthy controls using UMI-based sequencing. The approximately 98 TCR-beta libraries included longitudinal samples, technical triplicates and paired sorted CD4+ and CD8+ T-cell subsets alongside PBMC samples. The cohort was made up of 65 to 75 subjects, consisting of some 14 HAM/TSP patients, about 34 multiple sclerosis patients and about 20 healthy controls. The investigation overall reported the following: No identical CDR3 amino acid sequences were shared among expanded clones across subjects, suggesting private TCR-beta repertoires in all groups. TCR clonal expansion was greatest in HAM/TSP patients and smallest in MS patients, who ranked below even healthy controls.

The clonotype comes from a man aged 45-65 years with HTLV-1-associated myelopathy (HAM/TSP). The source material was CD4+ T cells from blood.

The bases read TGTGCCAGCAGACCGGTTGGCGGGGAGCTGTTTTTT. It translates to CASRPVGGELFF. Recombination joined TRBV6-5 with TRBJ2-2; no confident D gene assignment can be made. From cysteine to phenylalanine, the CDR3 is 12 amino acids long. Only CDR3 DNA remains: 36 bases, in frame from the first base. The germline V gene yields MNHEY for CDR1 and SVGAGI for CDR2. Deletion took 6 bases off V and 7 bases off J, with a span of 9 bases between the germline ends.